This T cell receptor (beta chain) was identified during a study of blood T cell repertoires in COVID-19. Study-wide background: Acute and convalescent COVID-19 samples came from the United States, Italy and Spain. From T cells, B-cell-depleted T cells, or PBMCs came the material, which was cDNA or gDNA.

Trimming took 0 bases from V and 0 from J, leaving 9 bases between them. CDR1 and CDR2 from the germline V gene are SGDLS and YYNGEE. The CDR3 sequence is 15 residues long. Source study methods: Cell counts per sample came from amplifying reference gene primers. The assay was immunoSEQ multiplex PCR, and TCRdb's table has in-frame clones only and misses some. V and J calls and clone size follow that table, whereas D and trimming were derived from the DNA. The table includes approximately 120,000 clones, 75% to 85% detected once. Sequenced material: peripheral blood. This chain links TRBV9 with TRBJ1-2; the D gene is possibly TRBD1 (6 bases). The receptor comes from a woman of 80 years or more with active or convalescent COVID-19. The CDR3 nucleotides read TGTGCCAGCAGCGTAGCACAGGGTGCTAACTATGGCTACACCTTC. It is translated as CASSVAQGANYGYTF.